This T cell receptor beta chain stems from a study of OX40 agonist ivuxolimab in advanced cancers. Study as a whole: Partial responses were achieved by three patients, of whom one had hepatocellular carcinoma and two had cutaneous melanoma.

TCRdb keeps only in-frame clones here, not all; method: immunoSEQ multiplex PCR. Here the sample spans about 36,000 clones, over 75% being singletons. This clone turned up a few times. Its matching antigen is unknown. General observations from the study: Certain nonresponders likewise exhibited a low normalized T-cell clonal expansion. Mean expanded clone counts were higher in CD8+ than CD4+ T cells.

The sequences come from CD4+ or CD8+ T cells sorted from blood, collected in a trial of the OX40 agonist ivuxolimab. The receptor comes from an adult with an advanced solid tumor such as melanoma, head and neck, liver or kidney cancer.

The CDR3 loop reads CASRGLPFAETQYF. CDR3 nucleotides: TGTGCCAGCCGCGGGTTACCATTCGCGGAGACCCAGTACTTC. The gene calls are TRBV2 and TRBJ2-5, with a tentative D call TRBD2 (5 bases). Germline V gene data show CDR1 as SNHLY and CDR2 as FYNNEI. The V gene lost 8 bases and the J gene lost 5 bases, with 18 bases spanning the gap. This CDR3 comprises 14 residues.